This T cell receptor beta chain appears in the sequencing data of a study of blood T cell repertoires in COVID-19. Sequenced by immunoSEQ multiplex PCR; TCRdb stores in-frame clones only, minus some. This table holds under 75,000 clones, about four fifths found once. Germline values: CDR1 MNHEY, CDR2 SVGAGI. V was trimmed by 6 bases and J by 8 bases, leaving 19 bases between them. The length of the CDR3 is 14 residues. This clonotype was obtained from a man between 65 and 85 years old who had recovered from COVID-19. The sequenced material came from peripheral blood. V is TRBV6-5 and J is TRBJ1-2; D remains ambiguous. The CDR3 protein is CASSTADEVGGYTF. The CDR3 DNA reads as TGTGCCAGCAGCACAGCGGACGAAGTAGGGGGCTACACCTTC.